This TCR beta chain is drawn from a study of blood T cell repertoires in COVID-19. Whole-study context: Samples representing acute and convalescent COVID-19 were sourced from the United States, Italy and Spain. Sample material is recorded as cDNA or gDNA derived from T cells, B-cell-depleted T cells, or PBMCs.

Patients from Seattle were sampled longitudinally, starting during active infection. Comment on this clone: One junction end disagrees with the germline gene, perhaps due to a read error.

Study processing details: Amplification of reference gene primers was used by the study to estimate nucleated cell counts. Only in-frame clones appear in the TCRdb table, and some are missing; sequencing was by immunoSEQ multiplex PCR. The DNA gave D and trimming, while V, J and clone size come from that table. The table includes over 70,000 clones, 65% to 85% detected once. The material sequenced was peripheral blood. This receptor was taken from a man in his sixties or seventies with COVID-19, enrolled during active disease.

As DNA, the CDR3 is TGTGCTAGTGGTTTGGACAGCTCCTTCGAGCAGTACTTC. Encoded protein: CASGLDSSFEQYF. The chain carries TRBV12-5 and TRBJ2-7; D is unresolved. CDR3 length: 13 residues. CDR1 LGHNT and CDR2 FRNRAP come from the germline V gene.